This TCR beta chain derives from a study of sequential checkpoint blockade in melanoma. Study as a whole: Arm A got nivolumab then ipilimumab; arm B the reverse, 1:1. Both treatment sequences were followed by maintenance nivolumab.

Measured with immunoSEQ multiplex PCR; TCRdb has only the in-frame clones, and not every one. The table shows approximately 40,000 clones, with 75% to 90% occurring only once. Germline values: CDR1 GTSNPN, CDR2 SVGIG (reference sequence). The CDR3 covers 17 residues. V was pared by 0 bases and J by 6 bases, with 23 bases between. Described treatment: randomized to nivolumab then ipilimumab (arm A) or the reverse (arm B). No patient had prior DNA-damaging chemotherapy. PBMC sorting kept live CD3+CD8+ cells without CD19 or CD56. The source was CD8+ T cells sorted from blood (inferred from file names), collected from a patient given nivolumab and ipilimumab in sequence. This TCR came from a human donor with melanoma. V is TRBV30 and J is TRBJ1-2, with D hard to call. The CDR3 sequence: CAWSVLRDLGSEDGYTF. CDR3 nucleotides: TGTGCCTGGAGTGTACTGAGGGATCTCGGTTCGGAGGATGGCTACACCTTC.